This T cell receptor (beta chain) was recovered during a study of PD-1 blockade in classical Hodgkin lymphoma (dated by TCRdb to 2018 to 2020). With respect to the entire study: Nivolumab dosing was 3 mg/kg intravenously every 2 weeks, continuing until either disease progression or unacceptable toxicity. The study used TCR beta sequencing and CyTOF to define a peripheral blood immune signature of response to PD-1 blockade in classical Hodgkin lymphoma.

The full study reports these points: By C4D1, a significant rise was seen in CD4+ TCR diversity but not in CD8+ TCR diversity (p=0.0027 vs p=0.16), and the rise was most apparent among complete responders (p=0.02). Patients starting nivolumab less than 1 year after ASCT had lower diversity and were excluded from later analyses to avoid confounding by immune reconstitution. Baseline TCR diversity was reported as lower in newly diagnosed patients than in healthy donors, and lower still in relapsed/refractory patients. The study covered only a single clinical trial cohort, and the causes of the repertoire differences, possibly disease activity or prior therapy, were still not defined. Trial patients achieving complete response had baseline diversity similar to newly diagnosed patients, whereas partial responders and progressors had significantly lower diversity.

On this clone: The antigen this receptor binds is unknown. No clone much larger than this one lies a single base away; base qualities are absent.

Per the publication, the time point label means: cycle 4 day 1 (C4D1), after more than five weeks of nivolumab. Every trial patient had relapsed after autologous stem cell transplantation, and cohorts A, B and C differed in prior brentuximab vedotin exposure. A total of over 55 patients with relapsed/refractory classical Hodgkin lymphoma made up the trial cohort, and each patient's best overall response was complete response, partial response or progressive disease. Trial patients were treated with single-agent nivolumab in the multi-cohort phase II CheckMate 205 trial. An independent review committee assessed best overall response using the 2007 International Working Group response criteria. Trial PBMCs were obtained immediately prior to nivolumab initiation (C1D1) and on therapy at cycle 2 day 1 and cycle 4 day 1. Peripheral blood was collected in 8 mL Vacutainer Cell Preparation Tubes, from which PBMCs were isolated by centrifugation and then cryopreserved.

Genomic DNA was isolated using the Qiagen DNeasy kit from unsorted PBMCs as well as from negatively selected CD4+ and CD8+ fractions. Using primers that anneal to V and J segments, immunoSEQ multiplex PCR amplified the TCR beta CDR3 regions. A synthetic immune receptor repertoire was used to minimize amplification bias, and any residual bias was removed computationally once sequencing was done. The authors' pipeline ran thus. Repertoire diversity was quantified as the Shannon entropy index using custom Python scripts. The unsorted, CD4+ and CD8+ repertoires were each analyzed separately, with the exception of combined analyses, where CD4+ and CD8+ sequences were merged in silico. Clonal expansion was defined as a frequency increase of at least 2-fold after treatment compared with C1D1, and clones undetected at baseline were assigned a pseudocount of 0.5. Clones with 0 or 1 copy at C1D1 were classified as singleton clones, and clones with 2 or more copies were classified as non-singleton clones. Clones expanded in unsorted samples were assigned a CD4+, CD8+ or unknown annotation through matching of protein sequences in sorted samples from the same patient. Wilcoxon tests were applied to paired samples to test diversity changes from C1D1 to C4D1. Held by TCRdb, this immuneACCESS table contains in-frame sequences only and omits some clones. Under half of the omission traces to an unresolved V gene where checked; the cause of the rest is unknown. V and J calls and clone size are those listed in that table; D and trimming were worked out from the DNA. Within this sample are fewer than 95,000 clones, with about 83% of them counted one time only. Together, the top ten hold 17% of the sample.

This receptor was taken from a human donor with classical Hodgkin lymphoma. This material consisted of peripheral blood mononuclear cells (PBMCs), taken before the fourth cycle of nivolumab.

The CDR3 region reads CASSTGLAGRRTYNEQFF. The bases read TGTGCCAGCAGCACGGGACTAGCGGGAAGGAGGACCTACAATGAGCAGTTCTTC. The sequence is built from TRBV9 and TRBJ2-1, and TRBD2 aligns with 13 junction nucleotides. For CDR1 and CDR2, the germline V gene lists SGDLS and YYNGEE. The CDR3 holds 18 amino acids from the cysteine to the phenylalanine. Only the CDR3 portion is preserved as DNA: 54 bases, with reading frame beginning at the first base. V trim: 4 bases; J trim: 2 bases; unmatched bases: 9. The variable domain in full, with residues beyond the CDR3 obtained from the reference TRBV9 and TRBJ2-1 genes, is DSGVTQTPKHLITATGQRVTLRCSPRSGDLSVYWYQQSLDQGLQFLIQYYNGEERAKGNILERFSAQQFPDLHSELNLSSLELGDSALYFCASSTGLAGRRTYNEQFFGPGTRLTVL.